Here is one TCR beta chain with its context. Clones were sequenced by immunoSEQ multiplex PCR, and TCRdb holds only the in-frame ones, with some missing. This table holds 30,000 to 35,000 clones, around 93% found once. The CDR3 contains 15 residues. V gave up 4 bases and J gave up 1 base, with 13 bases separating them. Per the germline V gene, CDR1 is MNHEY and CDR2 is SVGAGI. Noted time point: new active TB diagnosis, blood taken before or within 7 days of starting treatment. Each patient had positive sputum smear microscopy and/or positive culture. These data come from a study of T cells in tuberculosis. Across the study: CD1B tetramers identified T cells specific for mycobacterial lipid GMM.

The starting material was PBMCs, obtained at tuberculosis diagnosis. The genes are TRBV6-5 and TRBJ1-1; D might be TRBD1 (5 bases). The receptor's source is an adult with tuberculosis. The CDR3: CASSSGGFGNTEAFF. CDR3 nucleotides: TGTGCCAGCAGTTCTGGGGGGTTCGGGAACACTGAAGCTTTCTTT.